A selection of T cell receptor beta chains follows, all from one sample in a study of T cell responses to AZD1222 COVID-19 vaccine. Only in-frame clones appear in the TCRdb table, and some are missing; sequencing was by immunoSEQ multiplex PCR. The sample carries around 110,000 clones, 90% to 95% recorded once. Sequencing was performed on peripheral blood, taken on day 0 of AZD1222 vaccination. The receptor source for this set is an adult in good health. The CDR3 runs from the conserved cysteine through the conserved F or W. Fields, in order: J gene, V gene, clone size, D gene, CDR3 protein, CDR3 DNA. D genes are given only for firm matches. Part of the rows lack a size; the others show once, few, many or a class for expanded clones.

>TRBJ1-2|TRBV19|NA|NA
CASNPGGVYGYTF
TGTGCCAGTAACCCCGGGGGCGTATATGGCTACACCTTC
>TRBJ2-3|TRBV10-1|NA|NA
CASGGTQYF
TGCGCCAGCGGAGGTACGCAGTATTTT
>TRBJ1-6|TRBV30|once|TRBD1
CAWSVLGQGDSPLHF
TGTGCCTGGAGTGTATTGGGACAGGGAGATTCACCCCTCCACTTT
>TRBJ2-7|TRBV28|NA|TRBD1
CASRSPGQGAYEQYF
TGTGCCAGCAGGTCTCCGGGACAGGGGGCCTACGAGCAGTACTTC
>TRBJ1-6|TRBV5-5|NA|NA
CASSFSYLGSYNSPLHF
TGTGCCAGCAGCTTTTCGTATCTAGGGTCCTATAATTCACCCCTCCACTTT
>TRBJ2-5|TRBV7-9|NA|NA
CASRPKEQETQYF
TGTGCCAGCAGACCCAAAGAACAAGAGACCCAGTACTTC
>TRBJ1-1|TRBV28|NA|NA
CASSLAGNTEAFF
TGTGCCAGCAGTTTAGCAGGGAACACTGAAGCTTTCTTT
>TRBJ1-6|TRBV28|NA|NA
CASSLGVGSSSYNSPLHF
TGTGCCAGCAGTTTAGGGGTTGGCTCGAGCTCCTATAATTCACCCCTCCACTTT
>TRBJ2-1|TRBV28|once|TRBD1
CASTPRGQGIYNEQFF
TGTGCCAGCACCCCTAGGGGACAGGGGATCTACAATGAGCAGTTCTTC
>TRBJ1-2|TRBV6-1|NA|NA
CASSEGLTYLYGYTF
TGTGCCAGCAGTGAAGGCCTTACATACCTCTATGGCTACACCTTC
>TRBJ1-1|TRBV28|NA|NA
CASSFERTAQETEAFF
TGTGCCAGCAGTTTCGAGAGGACCGCCCAGGAGACTGAAGCTTTCTTT
>TRBJ2-5|TRBV4-1|NA|NA
CASSNSRYQETQYF
TGCGCCAGCAGCAACTCCCGGTACCAAGAGACCCAGTACTTC
>TRBJ2-1|TRBV5-1|NA|NA
CASSLSGSGSSYNEQFF
TGCGCCAGCAGCTTGAGCGGTAGTGGGAGCTCCTACAATGAGCAGTTCTTC
>TRBJ1-6|TRBV14|once|NA
CASSQGAANNSPLHF
TGTGCCAGCAGCCAGGGGGCAGCCAATAATTCACCCCTCCACTTT
>TRBJ1-3|TRBV19|NA|NA
CASAQAHSGNTIYF
TGTGCCAGCGCTCAGGCTCACTCTGGAAACACCATATATTTT
>TRBJ2-5|TRBV7-2|NA|TRBD2
CASSLAGLAGGETQYF
TGTGCCAGCAGCTTAGCGGGCCTAGCGGGAGGGGAGACCCAGTACTTC
>TRBJ2-2|TRBV28|few|TRBD1
CASSMDRGNTGELFF
TGTGCCAGCAGTATGGACAGGGGAAACACCGGGGAGCTGTTTTTT
>TRBJ1-1|TRBV5-1|NA|NA
CASSLLRDGDTEAFF
TGCGCCAGCAGCTTACTCCGGGACGGAGACACTGAAGCTTTCTTT
>TRBJ1-2|TRBV27|NA|TRBD1
CASSWDRSEGYTF
TGTGCCAGCAGTTGGGACAGGTCGGAGGGCTACACCTTC
>TRBJ2-7|TRBV29-1|NA|NA
CSVQGGTAYEQYF
TGCAGCGTTCAGGGGGGGACGGCCTACGAGCAGTACTTC
>TRBJ2-1|TRBV20-1|NA|TRBD2
CSASSLAGRSYNEQFF
TGCAGTGCTAGTAGCCTAGCGGGACGTTCCTACAATGAGCAGTTCTTC
>TRBJ2-1|TRBV4-1|once|NA
CASSQDTLAQTGYNEQFF
TGCGCCAGCAGCCAAGATACCCTAGCCCAAACGGGCTACAATGAGCAGTTCTTC
>TRBJ2-1|TRBV7-8|NA|NA
CASSSQVFSSYNEQFF
TGTGCCAGCAGCTCCCAGGTCTTCAGCTCCTACAATGAGCAGTTCTTC
>TRBJ2-7|TRBV27|NA|NA
CASKGSPSYEQYF
TGTGCCAGCAAAGGGTCTCCCTCCTACGAGCAGTACTTC
>TRBJ1-2|TRBV19|NA|NA
CASSIPTESGGYTF
TGTGCCAGTAGTATCCCGACAGAAAGCGGTGGCTACACCTTC
>TRBJ2-3|TRBV11-2|NA|NA
CASSLQWFRDTQYF
TGTGCCAGCAGCTTACAGTGGTTCAGGGATACGCAGTATTTT
>TRBJ1-1|TRBV29-1|NA|TRBD1
CSVISGQGTEAFF
TGCAGCGTTATTTCCGGACAGGGGACTGAAGCTTTCTTT
>TRBJ1-4|TRBV5-1|NA|NA
CASSPEGSTNEKLFF
TGCGCCAGCAGCCCGGAAGGGTCAACTAATGAAAAACTGTTTTTT
>TRBJ1-6|TRBV14|NA|NA
CASSPGTHHRSPLHF
TGTGCCAGCAGCCCCGGGACGCATCACCGTTCACCCCTCCACTTT
>TRBJ1-4|TRBV19|once|TRBD1
CASSVRGQEKLFF
TGTGCCAGTAGTGTCAGGGGGCAGGAAAAACTGTTTTTT
>TRBJ1-3|TRBV3-1/TRBV3-2|NA|NA
CASSKVSGNTIYF
TGTGCCAGCAGCAAGGTCTCTGGAAACACCATATATTTT
>TRBJ1-1|TRBV7-8|NA|NA
CASSRVGTEAFF
TGTGCCAGCAGCCGAGTGGGCACTGAAGCTTTCTTT
>TRBJ2-7|TRBV10-2|NA|TRBD1
CASYHGTEIYEQYF
TGCGCCAGCTACCACGGGACAGAAATCTACGAGCAGTACTTC
>TRBJ1-6|TRBV19|NA|NA
CASSTRQPNSPLHF
TGTGCCAGTAGTACCCGACAGCCAAATTCACCCCTCCACTTT
>TRBJ1-4|TRBV5-1|NA|NA
CASSLEAGTTNEKLFF
TGCGCCAGCAGCTTGGAGGCAGGGACAACTAATGAAAAACTGTTTTTT
>TRBJ2-1|TRBV2|NA|NA
CASSDRPGSVEQFF
TGTGCCAGCAGTGACAGGCCTGGTAGTGTTGAGCAGTTCTTC
>TRBJ1-3|TRBV28|once|NA
CASRPSTGISGNTIYF
TGTGCCAGCAGACCTTCGACAGGTATCTCTGGAAACACCATATATTTT
>TRBJ1-2|TRBV15|NA|NA
CATSRDTDGFYGYTF
TGTGCCACCAGCAGAGATACGGACGGATTCTATGGCTACACCTTC
>TRBJ1-1|TRBV7-9|NA|NA
CASRGWGTEAFF
TGTGCCAGCCGCGGGTGGGGCACTGAAGCTTTCTTT